This TCR beta chain was obtained from a study of blood T cells in healthy people across ages. Germline V gives CDR1 ENHRY, CDR2 SYGVKD. Trimming stripped 0 bases from V and 0 bases from J, with 9 bases between. The CDR3 extends over 17 amino acids. Aged about 6 to 100, donors were systemically healthy Caucasians from Russia. This clonotype was detected a few times. Its cognate antigen is unknown. Overall study results and limits: As age increased, TCR beta diversity per million T cells fell in a roughly linear fashion.

The use of a sample-barcoded 5' primer and a J-beta primer mix characterized a second PCR of about 7 to 12 cycles. A single record per CDR3 protein comes from TCRdb applying MiXCR to the 5' RACE reads. The table includes 890,000 or so distinct CDR3 sequences, about 59% detected once. The sequence came from a man aged 25-45 years in good health. Sequenced input: blood. This sequence joins TRBV10-3 and TRBJ2-6; tentative D call: TRBD1 (5 bases). CDR3 sequence reads: CAISESQGTSGANVLTF. CDR3 sequence (DNA): TGTGCCATCAGTGAGTCCCAGGGTACCTCTGGGGCCAACGTCCTGACTTTC.